A single sample gave rise to the 18 T cell receptor beta chains below, sequenced in a study of memory CD4+ T cells and cytomegalovirus serostatus. Single viable CD3+CD4+CD8-CD45RO+ cells were sorted as the memory CD4+ T cells. The protocol was immunoSEQ multiplex PCR, while the TCRdb copy is restricted to in-frame clones and leaves out a portion. The repertoire consists of about 92,000 clones, with 75% to 90% occurring once and the leading ten covering about 4%. Source material: memory CD4+ T cells from blood. The source of these receptors is an adult in good health and CMV-seropositive.

The V call is TRBV7-2, the J call TRBJ2-1; 9 nucleotides agree with TRBD2. Per germline, CDR1 SGHTA and CDR2 FQGNSA. The CDR3 runs to 16 residues. With V trimmed by 1 base and J by 9 bases, 10 bases remained unmatched. The CDR3 is CASSLGSGSGSGEQFF. Here the CDR3 DNA reads TGTGCCAGCAGCTTAGGTAGCGGGAGTGGTTCGGGTGAGCAGTTCTTC.

The chain joins TRBV5-6 to TRBJ2-7; D uncertain. In germline, CDR1 is SGHDT, CDR2 YYEEEE. The CDR3 runs 13 residues. The V end was cut by 0 bases, the J end by 5 bases, with 9 bases between. The CDR3 DNA reads TGTGCCAGCAGCTTGGGCATGGGTAACGAGCAGTACTTC. It encodes CASSLGMGNEQYF.

The chain carries TRBV27 and TRBJ2-2; D not certain. V lost 5 bases to trimming and J lost 0 bases, with 16 bases between them. The CDR3 runs to 17 residues. Per the germline V gene, CDR1 is MNHEY and CDR2 is SMNVEV (reference sequence). CDR3 protein: CASSLILIGANTGELFF. The CDR3 nucleotides read TGTGCCAGCAGTCTCATCCTCATAGGCGCGAACACCGGGGAGCTGTTTTTT.

The CDR3 region is CASRSSGSRTYGYTF. For the CDR3, the DNA is TGTGCCAGCAGATCTTCAGGGTCACGGACCTATGGCTACACCTTC. The chain couples TRBV6-5 to TRBJ1-2, with D maybe TRBD1 (5 bases). CDR1 and CDR2 from the germline V gene are MNHEY and SVGAGI. The V end was cut by 6 bases, the J end by 4 bases, with 18 bases between. The CDR3 has 15 residues.

The table lists this clone with a few counts. This chain joins TRBV20-1 and TRBJ2-7; D unclear. The germline V gene encodes CDR1 DFQATT and CDR2 SNEGSKA (reference sequence). V dropped 1 base and J dropped 6 bases, with 7 bases sitting between them. This CDR3 has 11 amino acids. CDR3 in DNA: TGCAGTGCTAGAGGTCAGGTCGAGCAGTACTTC. Translation gives CSARGQVEQYF.

CDR3 loop: CASRQDSRPYNEQFF. CDR3 in DNA: TGTGCCAGCAGACAGGACAGCCGTCCCTACAATGAGCAGTTCTTC. The V and J genes are TRBV6-1 and TRBJ2-1, with D possibly TRBD1 on 6 matching bases. The CDR3 runs 15 residues. V gave up 6 bases and J gave up 2 bases, with 14 bases separating them. The germline gives CDR1 MNHNS, CDR2 SASEGT.

The chain is built from TRBV6-1 and TRBJ2-2; possibly TRBD1 for D (5 bases). Germline V gives CDR1 MNHNS, CDR2 SASEGT. The length of the CDR3 is 13 residues. Trimming pared 11 bases from V and 2 bases from J, leaving 12 bases between. The CDR3 loop reads CAGQGLNTGELFF. CDR3 sequence (DNA): TGTGCCGGTCAGGGTTTAAACACCGGGGAGCTGTTTTTT.

This clone was observed once. Within the sample, other DNA sequences also encode this same CDR3. This chain links TRBV15 with TRBJ2-7, with D maybe TRBD2 (6 bases). Trimming removed 1 base at V and 0 bases at J, with 7 bases between. The CDR3 is 14 residues long. The germline gives CDR1 LNHNV, CDR2 YYDKDF (reference sequence). The DNA of the CDR3 is TGTGCCACCAGCAGAGGGGGGGACTCCTACGAGCAGTACTTC. This gives the protein CATSRGGDSYEQYF.

Remarks on this clone: Other DNA sequences from this sample encode an identical CDR3 as well. The J gene is TRBJ2-3, the V gene TRBV29-1; 9 bases line up with TRBD2. Per germline, CDR1 SQVTM and CDR2 ANQGSEA. This CDR3 contains 18 residues. Germline trimming cut 3 bases from V and 0 bases from J; bases unmatched to any gene: 13. The CDR3 region has the DNA TGCAGCGTTGACGCACAGGGATTAGCGGGAGTGAGCACAGATACGCAGTATTTT. It codes for CSVDAQGLAGVSTDTQYF.

This rearrangement joins TRBV7-9 to TRBJ2-5; D remains ambiguous. Trimming stripped 0 bases from V and 7 bases from J, with 3 bases between. The CDR3 runs 11 residues. Germline assignment: CDR1 SEHNR and CDR2 FQNEAQ (reference sequence). CDR3 region: CASSLAGTQYF. In nucleotides, the CDR3 is TGTGCCAGCAGCTTAGCAGGGACCCAGTACTTC.

This clone turned up a few times. This chain links TRBV6-1 with TRBJ1-3, with 8 bases matching TRBD1. V shed 6 bases, J shed 7 bases, and the junction held 11 bases outside the gene matches. CDR1 is MNHNS, CDR2 SASEGT, per germline. The CDR3 consists of 15 residues. The CDR3 DNA reads TGTGCCAGCAGAACTCCAGGGGGCGGCGGGAACACCATATATTTT. Amino acids: CASRTPGGGGNTIYF.

The chain is built from TRBV10-3 and TRBJ1-5, with D unresolved. The germline gives CDR1 ENHRY, CDR2 SYGVKD. The CDR3 is 20 amino acids. Trimming removed 2 bases at V and 0 bases at J, with 23 bases between. The CDR3 loop reads CAISERPHDSRYSSNQPQHF. The CDR3 DNA sequence: TGTGCCATCAGTGAGAGGCCCCACGATTCCCGGTATTCTAGCAATCAGCCCCAGCATTTT.

The V and J genes are TRBV6-5 and TRBJ2-7; D not resolved. Germline CDR1 reads MNHEY; CDR2 reads SVGAGI. V was trimmed by 7 bases and J by 3 bases, leaving 16 bases between them. The CDR3 is made up of 14 amino acids. The CDR3 protein is CASTPSWNGYEQYF. In DNA, the CDR3 is TGTGCCAGCACCCCGAGTTGGAATGGCTACGAGCAGTACTTC.

In its sample, this clone was seen a few times. The chain links TRBV5-1 to TRBJ2-2, with 9 bases identical to TRBD2. V lost 2 bases, J lost 0 bases, and 8 bases stayed unmatched. The CDR3 runs to 18 residues. Per germline, CDR1 SGHRS and CDR2 YFSETQ. DNA for the CDR3: TGCGCCAGCAGCTTAATGGCGGCTAGCGGGGCGAACACCGGGGAGCTGTTTTTT. Translation gives CASSLMAASGANTGELFF.

The chain couples TRBV4-3 to TRBJ1-5; D is ambiguous. The V and J ends lost 0 bases and 3 bases respectively, with 9 bases between them. This CDR3 is 15 amino acids long. Germline lookup yields CDR1 LGHNA and CDR2 YSLEER. In nucleotides, the CDR3 is TGCGCCAGCAGCCAAGATCGGCGGGACAATCAGCCCCAGCATTTT. It codes for CASSQDRRDNQPQHF.

The J gene is TRBJ2-7, the V gene TRBV21-1. TRBV21-1 is a recognized pseudogene. CDR3 size: 14 residues. The CDR3 DNA sequence: TGTGCCAGCACCACGGACCATTCCTCCTACGAGCAGTACTTC. The encoded protein is CASTTDHSSYEQYF.

The chain couples TRBV11-2 to TRBJ2-1; possible D gene TRBD2, 6 bases. The CDR3 contains 12 residues. V gave up 3 bases and J gave up 15 bases, with 15 bases separating them. CDR1 and CDR2 from the germline V gene are SGHAT and FQNNGV. CDR3 nucleotides: TGTGCCAGCAGCTTCGGGGACTCCCCTATGTTCTTC. Translated, it gives CASSFGDSPMFF.

The rearrangement uses TRBV6-1 and TRBJ1-2; no clear D. The germline CDR1 and CDR2 sequences are MNHNS and SASEGT. The CDR3 extends over 12 amino acids. The V gene lost 2 bases and the J gene lost 7 bases, with 8 bases spanning the gap. CDR3: CASSEQESGYTF. Written as DNA, the CDR3 is TGTGCCAGCAGTGAACAGGAGTCTGGCTACACCTTC.